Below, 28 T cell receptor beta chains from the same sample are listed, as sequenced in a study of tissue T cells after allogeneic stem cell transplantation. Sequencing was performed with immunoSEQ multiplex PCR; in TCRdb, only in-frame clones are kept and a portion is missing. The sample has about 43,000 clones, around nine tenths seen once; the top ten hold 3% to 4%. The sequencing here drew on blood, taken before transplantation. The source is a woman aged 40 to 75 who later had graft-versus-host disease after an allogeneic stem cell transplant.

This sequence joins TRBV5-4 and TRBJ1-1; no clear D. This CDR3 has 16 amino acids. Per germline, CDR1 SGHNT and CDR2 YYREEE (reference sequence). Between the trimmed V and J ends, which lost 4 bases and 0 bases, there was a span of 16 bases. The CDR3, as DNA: TGTGCCAGCAGCCCGACCCCCGGACGGATGAACACTGAAGCTTTCTTT. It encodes CASSPTPGRMNTEAFF.

The CDR3 DNA reads TGTGCCAGCAGTTATCCCGGGACACTCGATGAGGCTTTCTTT. Translation: CASSYPGTLDEAFF. This chain links TRBV6-2 or TRBV6-3 with TRBJ1-1; TRBD1 is a possible D gene (6 bases). This CDR3 region has 14 residues. Trimming stripped 3 bases from V and 11 bases from J, with 19 bases between. Germline CDR1 is MNHEY and CDR2 is SVGEGT.

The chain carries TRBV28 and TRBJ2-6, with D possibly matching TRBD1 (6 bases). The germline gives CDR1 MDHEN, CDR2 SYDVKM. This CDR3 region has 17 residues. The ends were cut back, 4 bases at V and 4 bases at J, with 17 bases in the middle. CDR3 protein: CASSSNKQGPGANVLTF. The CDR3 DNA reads TGTGCCAGCAGTTCAAATAAACAGGGCCCCGGGGCCAACGTCCTGACTTTC.

The CDR3 DNA reads TGTGCCAGTAGGGTATCCCGGGGGACTAATGAAAAACTGTTTTTT. Its translation: CASRVSRGTNEKLFF. The rearrangement joins TRBV19 to TRBJ1-4; D is perhaps TRBD1 (5 bases). The CDR3 sequence is 15 residues long. V lost 6 bases, J lost 2 bases, and 13 bases lay in between. The germline CDR1 and CDR2 sequences are LNHDA and SQIVND (reference sequence).

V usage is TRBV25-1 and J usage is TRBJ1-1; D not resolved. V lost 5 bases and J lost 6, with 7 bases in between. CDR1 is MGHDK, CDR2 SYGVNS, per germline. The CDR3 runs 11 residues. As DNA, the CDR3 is TGTGCCAGCAGTCCGGGCGCTGAAGCTTTCTTT. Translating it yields CASSPGAEAFF.

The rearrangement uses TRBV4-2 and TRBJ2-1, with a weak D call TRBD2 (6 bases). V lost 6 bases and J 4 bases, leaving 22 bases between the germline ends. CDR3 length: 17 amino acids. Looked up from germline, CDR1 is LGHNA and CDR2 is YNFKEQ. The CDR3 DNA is TGTGCCAGCAGTAGGGACTCCGGAGTCTTCGGATACAATGAGCAGTTCTTC. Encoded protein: CASSRDSGVFGYNEQFF.

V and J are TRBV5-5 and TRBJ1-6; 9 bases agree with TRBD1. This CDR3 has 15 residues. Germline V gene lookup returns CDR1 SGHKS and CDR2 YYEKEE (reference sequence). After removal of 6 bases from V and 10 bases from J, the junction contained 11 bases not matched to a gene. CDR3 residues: CASTPAGTGNSPLHF. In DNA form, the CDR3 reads TGTGCCAGCACGCCCGCCGGGACAGGGAACTCACCCCTCCACTTT. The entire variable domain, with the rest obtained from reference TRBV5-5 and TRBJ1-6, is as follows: DAGVTQSPTHLIKTRGQQVTLRCSPISGHKSVSWYQQVLGQGPQFIFQYYEKEERGRGNFPDRFSARQFPNYSSELNVNALLLGDSALYLCASTPAGTGNSPLHFGNGTRLTVT.

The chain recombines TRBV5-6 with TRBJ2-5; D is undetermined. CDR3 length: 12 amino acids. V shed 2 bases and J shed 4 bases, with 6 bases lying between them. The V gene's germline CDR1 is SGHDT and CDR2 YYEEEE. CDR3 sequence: CASSLGTETQYF. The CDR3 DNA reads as TGTGCCAGCAGCTTAGGTACAGAGACCCAGTACTTC.

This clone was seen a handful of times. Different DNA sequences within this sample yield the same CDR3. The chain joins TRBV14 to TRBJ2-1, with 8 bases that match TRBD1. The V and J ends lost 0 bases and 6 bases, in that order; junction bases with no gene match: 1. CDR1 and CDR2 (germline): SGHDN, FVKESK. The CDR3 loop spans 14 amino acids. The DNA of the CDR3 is TGTGCCAGCAGCCAAGAGGGGACAGGCAATGAGCAGTTCTTC. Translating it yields CASSQEGTGNEQFF. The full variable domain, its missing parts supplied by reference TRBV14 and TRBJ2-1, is EAGVTQFPSHSVIEKGQTVTLRCDPISGHDNLYWYRRVMGKEIKFLLHFVKESKQDESGMPNNRFLAERTGGTYSTLKVQPAELEDSGVYFCASSQEGTGNEQFFGPGTRLTVL.

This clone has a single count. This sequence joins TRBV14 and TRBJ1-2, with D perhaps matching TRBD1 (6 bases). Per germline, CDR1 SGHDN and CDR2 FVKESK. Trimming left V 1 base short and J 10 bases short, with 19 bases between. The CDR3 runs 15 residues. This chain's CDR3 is CASSQGLGHTTYYTF. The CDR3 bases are TGTGCCAGCAGCCAAGGTTTGGGACATACCACATACTACACCTTC.

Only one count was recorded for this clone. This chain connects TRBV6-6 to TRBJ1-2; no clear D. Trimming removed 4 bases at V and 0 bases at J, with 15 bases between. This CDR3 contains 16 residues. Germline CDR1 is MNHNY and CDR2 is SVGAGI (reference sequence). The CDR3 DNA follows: TGTGCCAGCAGTTTAGCCAGGTACAACCCTAACTATGGCTACACCTTC. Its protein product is CASSLARYNPNYGYTF.

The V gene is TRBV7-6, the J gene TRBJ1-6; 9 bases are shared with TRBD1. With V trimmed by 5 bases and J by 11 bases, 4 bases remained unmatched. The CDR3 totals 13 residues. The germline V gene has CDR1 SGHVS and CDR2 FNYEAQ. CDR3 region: CASSPGTGTPLHF. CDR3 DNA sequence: TGTGCCAGCAGCCCCGGGACAGGGACACCCCTCCACTTT.

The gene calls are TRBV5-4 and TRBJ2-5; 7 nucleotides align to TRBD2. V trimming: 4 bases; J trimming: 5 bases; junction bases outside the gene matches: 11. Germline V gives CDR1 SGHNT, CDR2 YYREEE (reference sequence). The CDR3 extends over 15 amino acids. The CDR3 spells CASSPGAQGGETQYF. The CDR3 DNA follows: TGTGCCAGCAGCCCAGGTGCCCAGGGAGGGGAGACCCAGTACTTC.

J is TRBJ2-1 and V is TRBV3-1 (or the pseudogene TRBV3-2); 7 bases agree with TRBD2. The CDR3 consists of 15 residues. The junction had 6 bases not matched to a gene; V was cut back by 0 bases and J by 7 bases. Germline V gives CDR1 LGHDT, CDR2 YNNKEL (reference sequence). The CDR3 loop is CASSQDLAVYNEQFF. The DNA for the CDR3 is TGTGCCAGCAGCCAAGACCTAGCGGTGTATAATGAGCAGTTCTTC.

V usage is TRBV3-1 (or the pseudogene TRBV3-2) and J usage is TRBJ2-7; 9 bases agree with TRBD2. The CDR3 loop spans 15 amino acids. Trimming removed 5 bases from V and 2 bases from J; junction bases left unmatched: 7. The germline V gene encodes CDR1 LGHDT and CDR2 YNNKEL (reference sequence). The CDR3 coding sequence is TGTGCCAGCAGCTACGGGACTAGCTATACCTACGAGCAGTACTTC. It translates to CASSYGTSYTYEQYF.

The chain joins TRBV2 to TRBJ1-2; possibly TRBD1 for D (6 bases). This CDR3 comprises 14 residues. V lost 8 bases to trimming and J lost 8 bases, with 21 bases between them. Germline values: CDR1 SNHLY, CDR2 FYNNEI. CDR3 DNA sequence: TGTGCCAGCGAAAAAGGGAGGGGGACTATGGGCTACACCTTC. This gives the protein CASEKGRGTMGYTF.

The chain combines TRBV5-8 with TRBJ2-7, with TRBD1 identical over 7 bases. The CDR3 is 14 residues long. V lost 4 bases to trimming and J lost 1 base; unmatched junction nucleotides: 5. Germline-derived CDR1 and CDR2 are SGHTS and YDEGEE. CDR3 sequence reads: CASSVRTGSYEQYF. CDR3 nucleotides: TGTGCCAGCAGCGTACGGACAGGATCCTACGAGCAGTACTTC.

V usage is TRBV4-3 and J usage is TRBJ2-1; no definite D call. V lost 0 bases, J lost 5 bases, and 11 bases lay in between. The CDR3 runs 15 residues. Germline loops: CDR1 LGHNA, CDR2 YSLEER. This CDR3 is CASSQDSRPNNEQFF. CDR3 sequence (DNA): TGCGCCAGCAGCCAAGATTCCAGGCCCAACAATGAGCAGTTCTTC.

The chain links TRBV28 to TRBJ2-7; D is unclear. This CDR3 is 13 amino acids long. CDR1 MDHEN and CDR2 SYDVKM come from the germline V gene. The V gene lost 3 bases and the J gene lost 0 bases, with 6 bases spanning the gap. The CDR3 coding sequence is TGTGCCAGCAGTTTCGGCGCCTCCTACGAGCAGTACTTC. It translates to CASSFGASYEQYF.

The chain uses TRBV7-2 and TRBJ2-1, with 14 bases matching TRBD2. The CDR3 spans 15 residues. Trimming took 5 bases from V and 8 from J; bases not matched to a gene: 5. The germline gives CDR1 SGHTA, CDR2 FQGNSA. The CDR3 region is CASSAGTSGSYEQFF. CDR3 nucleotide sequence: TGTGCCAGCAGCGCCGGGACTAGCGGGAGTTATGAGCAGTTCTTC.

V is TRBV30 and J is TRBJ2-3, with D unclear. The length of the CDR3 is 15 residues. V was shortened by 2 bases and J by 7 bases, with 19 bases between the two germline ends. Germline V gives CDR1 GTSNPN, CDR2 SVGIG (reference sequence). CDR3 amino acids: CAWSPPGGPRNTQYF. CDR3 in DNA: TGTGCCTGGAGTCCCCCCGGCGGCCCTAGAAATACGCAGTATTTT.

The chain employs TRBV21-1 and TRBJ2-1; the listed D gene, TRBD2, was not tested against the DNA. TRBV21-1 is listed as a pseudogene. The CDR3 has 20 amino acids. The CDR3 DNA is TGTGCCAGCAGCAAAGCAGGGACTAGCGGGAGGGTCGACTCCTACAATGAGCAGTTCTTC. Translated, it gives CASSKAGTSGRVDSYNEQFF.

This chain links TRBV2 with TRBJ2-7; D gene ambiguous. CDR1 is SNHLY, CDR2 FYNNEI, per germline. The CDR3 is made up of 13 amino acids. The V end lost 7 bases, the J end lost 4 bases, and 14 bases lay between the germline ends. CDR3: CASKSSYLYEQYF. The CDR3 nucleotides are TGTGCCAGCAAAAGCTCCTACTTATACGAGCAGTACTTC.

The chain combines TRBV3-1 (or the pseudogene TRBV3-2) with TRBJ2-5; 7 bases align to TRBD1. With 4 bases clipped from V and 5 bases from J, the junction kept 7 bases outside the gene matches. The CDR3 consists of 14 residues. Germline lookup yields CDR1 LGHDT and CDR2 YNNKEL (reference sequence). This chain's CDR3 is CASSLRQGRETQYF. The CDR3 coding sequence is TGTGCCAGCAGCCTCCGACAGGGTCGCGAGACCCAGTACTTC.

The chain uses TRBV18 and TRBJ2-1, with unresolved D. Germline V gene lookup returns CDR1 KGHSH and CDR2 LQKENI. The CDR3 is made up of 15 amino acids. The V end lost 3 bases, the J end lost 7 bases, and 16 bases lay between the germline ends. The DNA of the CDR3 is TGTGCCAGCTCACCGGATTCGGCGCCGGAAAATGAGCAGTTCTTC. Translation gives CASSPDSAPENEQFF.

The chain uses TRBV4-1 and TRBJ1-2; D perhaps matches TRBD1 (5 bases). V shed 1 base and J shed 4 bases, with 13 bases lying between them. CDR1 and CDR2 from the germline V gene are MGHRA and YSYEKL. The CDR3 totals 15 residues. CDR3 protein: CASSQASGILYGYTF. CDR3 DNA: TGCGCCAGCAGCCAAGCATCAGGGATACTCTATGGCTACACCTTC.

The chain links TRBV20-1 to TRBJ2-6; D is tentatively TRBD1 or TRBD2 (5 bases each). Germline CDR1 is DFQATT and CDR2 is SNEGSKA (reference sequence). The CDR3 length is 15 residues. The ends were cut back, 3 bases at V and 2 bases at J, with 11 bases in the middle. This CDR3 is CSASRGRTGANVLTF. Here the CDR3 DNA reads TGCAGTGCTAGTAGGGGACGGACTGGGGCCAACGTCCTGACTTTC.

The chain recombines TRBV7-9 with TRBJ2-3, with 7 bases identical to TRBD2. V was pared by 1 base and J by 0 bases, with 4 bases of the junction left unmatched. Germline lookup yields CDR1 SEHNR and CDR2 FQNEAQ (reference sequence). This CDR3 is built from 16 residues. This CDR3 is CASSLGGLPSTDTQYF. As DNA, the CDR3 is TGTGCCAGCAGCTTAGGGGGACTACCTAGCACAGATACGCAGTATTTT.